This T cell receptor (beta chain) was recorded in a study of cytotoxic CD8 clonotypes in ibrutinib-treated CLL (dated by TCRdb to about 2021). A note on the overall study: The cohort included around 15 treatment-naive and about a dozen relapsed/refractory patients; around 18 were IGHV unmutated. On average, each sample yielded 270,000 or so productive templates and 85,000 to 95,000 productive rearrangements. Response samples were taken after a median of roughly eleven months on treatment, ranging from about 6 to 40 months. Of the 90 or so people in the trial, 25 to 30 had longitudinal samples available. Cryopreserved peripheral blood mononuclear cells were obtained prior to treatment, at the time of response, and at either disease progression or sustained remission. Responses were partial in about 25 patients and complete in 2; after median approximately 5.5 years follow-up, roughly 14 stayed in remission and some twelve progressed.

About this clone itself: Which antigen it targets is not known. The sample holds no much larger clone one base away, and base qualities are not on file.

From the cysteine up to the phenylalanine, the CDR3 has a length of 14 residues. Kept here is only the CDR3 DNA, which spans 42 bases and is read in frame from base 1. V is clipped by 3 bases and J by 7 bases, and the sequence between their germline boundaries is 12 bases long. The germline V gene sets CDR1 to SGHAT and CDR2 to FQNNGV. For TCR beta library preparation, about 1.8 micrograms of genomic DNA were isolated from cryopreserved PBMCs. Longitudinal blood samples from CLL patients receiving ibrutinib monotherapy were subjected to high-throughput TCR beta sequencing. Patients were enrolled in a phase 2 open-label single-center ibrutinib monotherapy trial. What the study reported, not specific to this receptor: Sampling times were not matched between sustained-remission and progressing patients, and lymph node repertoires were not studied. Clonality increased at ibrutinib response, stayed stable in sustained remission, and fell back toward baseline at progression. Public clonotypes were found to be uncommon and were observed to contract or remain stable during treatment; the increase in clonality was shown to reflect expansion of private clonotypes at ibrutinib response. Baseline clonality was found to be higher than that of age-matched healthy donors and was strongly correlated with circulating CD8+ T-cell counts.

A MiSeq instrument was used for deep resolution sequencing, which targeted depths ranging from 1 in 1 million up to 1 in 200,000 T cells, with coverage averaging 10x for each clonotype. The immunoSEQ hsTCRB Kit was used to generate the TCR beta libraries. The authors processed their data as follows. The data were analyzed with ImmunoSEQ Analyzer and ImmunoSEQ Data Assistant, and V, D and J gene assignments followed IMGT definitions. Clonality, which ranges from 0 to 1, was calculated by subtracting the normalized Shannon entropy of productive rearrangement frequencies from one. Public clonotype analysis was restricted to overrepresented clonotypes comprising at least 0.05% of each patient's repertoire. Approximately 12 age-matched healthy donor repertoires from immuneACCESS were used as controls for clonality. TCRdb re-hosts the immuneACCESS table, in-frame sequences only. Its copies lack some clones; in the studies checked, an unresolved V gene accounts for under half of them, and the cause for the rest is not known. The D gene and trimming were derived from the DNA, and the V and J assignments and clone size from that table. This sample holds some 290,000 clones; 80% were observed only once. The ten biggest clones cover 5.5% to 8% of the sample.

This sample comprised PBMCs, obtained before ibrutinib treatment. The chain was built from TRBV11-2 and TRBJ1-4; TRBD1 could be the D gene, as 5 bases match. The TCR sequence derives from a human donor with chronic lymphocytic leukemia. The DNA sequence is TGTGCCAGCAGCTTTTCAGGGTACGGTGAAAAACTGTTTTTT. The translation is CASSFSGYGEKLFF.